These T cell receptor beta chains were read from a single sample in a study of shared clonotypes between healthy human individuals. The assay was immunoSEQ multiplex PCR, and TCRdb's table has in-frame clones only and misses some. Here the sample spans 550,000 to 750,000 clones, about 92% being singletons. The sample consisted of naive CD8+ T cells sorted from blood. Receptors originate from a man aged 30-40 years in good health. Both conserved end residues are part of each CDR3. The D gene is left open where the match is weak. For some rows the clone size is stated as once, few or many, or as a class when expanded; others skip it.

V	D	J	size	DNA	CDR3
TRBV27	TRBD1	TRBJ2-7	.	TGTGCCAGCAGTTGGGGACAGGGAGTGGGTTACGAGCAGTACTTC	CASSWGQGVGYEQYF
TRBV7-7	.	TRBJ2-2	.	TGTGCTAGCAGCCCTTCGGGGGAGGAGCTGTTTTTT	CASSPSGEELFF
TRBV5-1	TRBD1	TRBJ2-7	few	TGCGCCAGCAGCGCCCGACAGGGGGGACGGGGGAGGCCGGGGCTCGAGCAGTACTTC	CASSARQGGRGRPGLEQYF
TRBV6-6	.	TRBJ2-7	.	TGTGCCAGCAGCTCCTTGGACAGCCTCGACTCCTACGAGCAGTACTTC	CASSSLDSLDSYEQYF
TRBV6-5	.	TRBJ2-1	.	TGTGCCAGCAGTTACTCGGGGACTTCTCAGTTCTTC	CASSYSGTSQFF
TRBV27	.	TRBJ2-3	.	TGTGCCAGCGGTACAGGGCCCCCGGCAGATACGCAGTATTTT	CASGTGPPADTQYF
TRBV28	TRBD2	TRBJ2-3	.	TGTGCCAGCAGTTTCGGGACTAGCGACACAGATACGCAGTATTTT	CASSFGTSDTDTQYF
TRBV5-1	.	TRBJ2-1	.	TGCGCCAGCACCCCACGGGGACCTTCGTCCTACAATGAGCAGTTCTTC	CASTPRGPSSYNEQFF
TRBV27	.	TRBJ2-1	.	TGTGCCAGCAGTTTAATAAGCGGCTACAATGAGCAGTTCTTC	CASSLISGYNEQFF
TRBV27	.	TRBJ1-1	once	TGTGCCAGCAGTTTAGTCGGAATTTACACTGAAGCTTTCTTT	CASSLVGIYTEAFF
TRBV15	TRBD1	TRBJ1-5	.	TGTGCCACCAGCAGAGCGAAACAGGGGGGGCAGCCCCAGCATTTT	CATSRAKQGGQPQHF
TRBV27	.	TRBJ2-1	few	TGTGCCAGCAGTTTAAGGAACAATGAGCAGTTCTTC	CASSLRNNEQFF
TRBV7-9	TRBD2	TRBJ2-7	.	TGTGCCAGCAGCTTTAGCGGGAGCTCAGACGAGCAGTACTTC	CASSFSGSSDEQYF
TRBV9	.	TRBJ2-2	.	TGTGCCAGCAGCCAAGTCTCAGGCACCGGGGAGCTGTTTTTT	CASSQVSGTGELFF
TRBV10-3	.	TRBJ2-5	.	TGTGCCATCAGTGAGATCTGGCGGGATCTCCAAGAGACCCAGTACTTC	CAISEIWRDLQETQYF
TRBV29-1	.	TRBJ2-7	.	TGCAGCGTGAGAGCAGGGCCCTACGAGCAGTACTTC	CSVRAGPYEQYF
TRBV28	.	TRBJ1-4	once	TGTGCCAGCAGTTTAGGGGGGGTAGAAAAACTGTTTTTT	CASSLGGVEKLFF
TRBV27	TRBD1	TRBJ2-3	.	TGTGCCAGCAGTCCTCTGATGGACAGGCGTGCAGATACGCAGTATTTT	CASSPLMDRRADTQYF
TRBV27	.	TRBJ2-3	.	TGTGCCAGCAGTCCCCGGTCAGATACGCAGTATTTT	CASSPRSDTQYF
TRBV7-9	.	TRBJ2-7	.	TGTGCCAGCAGCAACCGGGGTTTCTACGAGCAGTACTTC	CASSNRGFYEQYF
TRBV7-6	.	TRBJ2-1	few	TGTGCCAGCAGCTTAGTCGGCGATGAGCAGTTCTTC	CASSLVGDEQFF
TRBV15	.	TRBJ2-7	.	TGTGCCACCAGCAGAGATTGGAGAAAACGGCCCTACGTCGAGCAGTACTTC	CATSRDWRKRPYVEQYF
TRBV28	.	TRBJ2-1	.	TGTGCCAGCAGTTTAGAAGCGCATTCCTACAATGAGCAGTTCTTC	CASSLEAHSYNEQFF
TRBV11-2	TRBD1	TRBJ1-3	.	TGTGCCAGCAGCTTAGCTTCGACAGGGATGAACACCATATATTTT	CASSLASTGMNTIYF
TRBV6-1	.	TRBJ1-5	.	TGTGCCAGTGGTAGTCGTCCGGGAGGGCAGCCCCAGCATTTT	CASGSRPGGQPQHF